The 18 T cell receptor beta chains in this list originate from one sample, sequenced in a study of cytomegalovirus exposure and HLA in healthy donors (dated by TCRdb to the late 2010s). Receptor libraries were prepared by the immunoSEQ multiplex PCR assay. Not all clones reach the TCRdb copy of this immuneACCESS table, which keeps in-frame sequences only. Checked studies attribute under half of the gap to unresolved V genes and leave the rest unexplained. The sample table lists tens of thousands of clones, 90% to 95% of them with a count of one. The ten largest clones add up to 4% to 5.5% of the sample. Source material: PBMCs. Every receptor here comes from a man between 18 and 29 years old in good health and CMV-seropositive.

The rearrangement links TRBV6-5 to TRBJ2-7, with 9 bases aligning to TRBD2. This CDR3 comprises 14 residues. V dropped 6 bases and J dropped 4; count of bases not matched to a gene: 7. Germline CDR1 and CDR2: MNHEY and SVGAGI. For the CDR3, the DNA is TGTGCCAGCAGCGTTAGCGGGGGAATATACGAGCAGTACTTC. This codes for CASSVSGGIYEQYF.

This clone came up once. V is TRBV2 and J is TRBJ2-5; 8 bases match TRBD1. The germline V gene encodes CDR1 SNHLY and CDR2 FYNNEI. This CDR3 region has 15 residues. The ends lost 6 bases at V and 5 bases at J; junction bases unmatched: 11. The CDR3 loop is CASSKDRGVGETQYF. DNA of the CDR3: TGTGCCAGCAGCAAAGACAGGGGAGTCGGGGAGACCCAGTACTTC. Together with reference TRBV2 and TRBJ2-5, the CDR3 gives the full variable domain: EPEVTQTPSHQVTQMGQEVILRCVPISNHLYFYWYRQILGQKVEFLVSFYNNEISEKSEIFDDQFSVERPDGSNFTLKIRSTKLEDSAMYFCASSKDRGVGETQYFGPGTRLLVL.

The chain joins TRBV7-2 to TRBJ2-5, with a possible D match to TRBD1 (6 bases). This CDR3 spans 16 amino acids. Germline loops: CDR1 SGHTA, CDR2 FQGNSA. V was pared by 0 bases and J by 1 base, with 12 bases between. Here the CDR3 DNA reads TGTGCCAGCAGCTTAGCCCTAGTAGGGGGCCAAGAGACCCAGTACTTC. Translated, it gives CASSLALVGGQETQYF.

The rearrangement joins TRBV6-1 to TRBJ2-1; 11 bases are shared with TRBD2. This CDR3 has 15 amino acids. Germline lookup yields CDR1 MNHNS and CDR2 SASEGT. V dropped 2 bases and J dropped 8; count of bases not matched to a gene: 5. The CDR3 nucleotides read TGTGCCAGCAGTGAAAGGGCTAGCGGGGGGTATGAGCAGTTCTTC. This translates into CASSERASGGYEQFF.

The rearrangement joins TRBV7-2 to TRBJ1-6; 8 positions match TRBD1. Germline V gives CDR1 SGHTA, CDR2 FQGNSA. This CDR3 comprises 13 residues. V lost 3 bases to trimming and J lost 16 bases; unmatched junction nucleotides: 8. The CDR3 DNA reads as TGTGCCAGCAGCTTCCCGGGACAGGACCGACTCCACTTT. It encodes CASSFPGQDRLHF.

V and J are TRBV6-1 and TRBJ2-1; 10 bases are shared with TRBD1. This CDR3 comprises 13 residues. V was pared by 6 bases and J by 9 bases, with 5 bases of the junction left unmatched. Germline values: CDR1 MNHNS, CDR2 SASEGT. The CDR3 DNA reads as TGTGCCAGCAGGGGACAGGGGCTCCTTGAGCAGTTCTTC. Protein product: CASRGQGLLEQFF.

This rearrangement joins TRBV7-9 to TRBJ2-7; 11 bases are a match to TRBD1. The ends lost 3 bases at V and 3 bases at J; junction bases unmatched: 4. There are 15 residues in the CDR3. Germline CDR1 and CDR2: SEHNR and FQNEAQ (reference sequence). The CDR3 bases are TGTGCCAGCAGCTTGGGACAGGGGGAATTCTACGAGCAGTACTTC. It yields the protein CASSLGQGEFYEQYF.

The gene calls are TRBV27 and TRBJ2-3; 14 bases line up with TRBD2. Unmatched junction bases numbered 8, after V lost 3 bases and J lost 0 bases. Germline assignment: CDR1 MNHEY and CDR2 SMNVEV (reference sequence). The CDR3 runs to 19 residues. The CDR3 DNA sequence: TGTGCCAGCAGTTTTTTCGGGACTAGCGGGGGAGCTAGCACAGATACGCAGTATTTT. Translating gives CASSFFGTSGGASTDTQYF.

The rearrangement uses TRBV5-4 and TRBJ2-1; D is perhaps TRBD2 (5 bases). Germline CDR1 reads SGHNT; CDR2 reads YYREEE (reference sequence). V lost 0 bases and J lost 7, with 5 bases in between. This CDR3 comprises 12 residues. CDR3 loop: CASSLAGNEQFF. CDR3 bases: TGTGCCAGCAGCTTGGCGGGGAATGAGCAGTTCTTC.

This clone was observed a single time. The genes are TRBV30 and TRBJ2-5; a possible D gene is TRBD1 (6 bases). V dropped 4 bases and J dropped 0 bases, with 9 bases sitting between them. The CDR3 runs to 13 residues. The germline V gene has CDR1 GTSNPN and CDR2 SVGIG (reference sequence). This chain's CDR3 is CAWMKGDQETQYF. The DNA for the CDR3 is TGTGCCTGGATGAAGGGGGACCAAGAGACCCAGTACTTC.

V is TRBV19 and J is TRBJ2-3, with 10 bases fitting TRBD2. Germline V CDR1 and CDR2: LNHDA, SQIVND (reference sequence). The CDR3 is made up of 18 amino acids. The junction had 17 bases not matched to a gene; V was cut back by 4 bases and J by 7 bases. The CDR3 nucleotides read TGTGCCAGTAGTACCGAAGGCAGCTCGGGACTAGCGTCAAATACGCAGTATTTT. Encoded protein: CASSTEGSSGLASNTQYF.

The gene calls are TRBV30 and TRBJ2-3, with D tentatively TRBD2 (5 bases). Germline V CDR1 and CDR2: GTSNPN, SVGIG (reference sequence). The length of the CDR3 is 13 residues. Trimming stripped 5 bases from V and 5 bases from J, with 14 bases between. Written as DNA, the CDR3 is TGTGCCTGGGACGATGGACTGGGAGATACGCAGTATTTT. Protein: CAWDDGLGDTQYF.

V is TRBV7-2 and J is TRBJ1-2; the D gene is possibly TRBD1 (5 bases). CDR3 length: 15 residues. Germline V gives CDR1 SGHTA, CDR2 FQGNSA. V was pared by 5 bases and J by 4 bases, with 17 bases between. CDR3 residues: CASSPQVGVRYGYTF. The CDR3 DNA reads as TGTGCCAGCAGCCCACAGGTTGGTGTGCGCTATGGCTACACCTTC.

This clone has a single count. The gene calls are TRBV5-1 and TRBJ2-1; 8 nucleotides align to TRBD1. Germline trimming cut 4 bases from V and 6 bases from J; bases unmatched to any gene: 15. CDR1 is SGHRS and CDR2 is YFSETQ in the germline V gene. This CDR3 region has 17 residues. The CDR3 spells CASSPGGRDRSFNEQFF. For the CDR3, the DNA is TGCGCCAGCAGCCCAGGTGGTCGGGACAGGTCTTTCAATGAGCAGTTCTTC.

This chain connects TRBV18 to TRBJ2-5, with D possibly being TRBD2 (7 bases). Germline lookup yields CDR1 KGHSH and CDR2 LQKENI. This CDR3 is 16 amino acids long. V was trimmed by 5 bases and J by 5 bases, leaving 21 bases between them. CDR3 nucleotides: TGTGCCAGCTCATCTCAGGGGTCTAGCGGAGGGGAGACCCAGTACTTC. Translating it yields CASSSQGSSGGETQYF.

In its sample, this clone was seen once. This rearrangement joins TRBV11-1 to TRBJ1-1; 7 bases line up with TRBD1. Trimming at V came to 3 bases and at J to 4 bases, leaving 5 bases not matched to a gene. CDR3 length equals 14 residues. Looked up from germline, CDR1 is SGHAT and CDR2 is FQDESV (reference sequence). CDR3 nucleotides: TGTGCCAGCAGCTTCCCGGGACAGCTCACTGAAGCTTTCTTT. Translation: CASSFPGQLTEAFF.

The table lists this clone with a count of one. V and J are TRBV27 and TRBJ2-5; 8 nucleotides match TRBD2. This CDR3 contains 14 residues. The germline V gene has CDR1 MNHEY and CDR2 SMNVEV (reference sequence). V lost 4 bases and J lost 7; bases outside the gene matches: 8. The CDR3 DNA follows: TGTGCCAGCAGTTCCATAGCGGGGTCAGGGACCCAGTACTTC. Amino acid sequence: CASSSIAGSGTQYF.

The chain is built from TRBV19 and TRBJ2-1; 7 positions match TRBD2. CDR1 LNHDA and CDR2 SQIVND come from the germline V gene (reference sequence). The CDR3 totals 17 residues. The trim removed 10 bases at V and 4 bases at J, leaving 19 bases unmatched. CDR3 DNA: TGTGCCACTCAGCGGGACCCCTTACCCGGTGGGTACAATGAGCAGTTCTTC. Translation: CATQRDPLPGGYNEQFF.